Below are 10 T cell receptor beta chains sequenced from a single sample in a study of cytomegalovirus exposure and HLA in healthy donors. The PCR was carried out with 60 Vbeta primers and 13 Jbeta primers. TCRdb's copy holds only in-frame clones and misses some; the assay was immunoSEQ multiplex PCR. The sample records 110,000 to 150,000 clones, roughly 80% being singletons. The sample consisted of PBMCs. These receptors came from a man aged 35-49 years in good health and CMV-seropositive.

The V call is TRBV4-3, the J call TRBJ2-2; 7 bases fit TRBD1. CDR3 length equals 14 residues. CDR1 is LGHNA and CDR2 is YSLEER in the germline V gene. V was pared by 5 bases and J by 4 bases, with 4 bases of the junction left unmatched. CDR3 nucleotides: TGCGCCAGCAGCTACGGACAGGCCACCGGGGAGCTGTTTTTT. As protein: CASSYGQATGELFF.

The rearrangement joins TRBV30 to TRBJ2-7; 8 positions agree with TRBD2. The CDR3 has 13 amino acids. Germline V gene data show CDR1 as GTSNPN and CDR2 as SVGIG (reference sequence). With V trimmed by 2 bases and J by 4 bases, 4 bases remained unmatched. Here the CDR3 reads CAWSPSGPYEQYF. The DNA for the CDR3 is TGTGCCTGGAGTCCTAGCGGGCCGTACGAGCAGTACTTC.

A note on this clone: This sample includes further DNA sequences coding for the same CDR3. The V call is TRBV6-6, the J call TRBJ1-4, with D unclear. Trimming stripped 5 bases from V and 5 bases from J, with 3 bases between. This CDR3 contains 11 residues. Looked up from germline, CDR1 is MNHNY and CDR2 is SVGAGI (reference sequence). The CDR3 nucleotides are TGTGCCAGCAGTCGGAATGAAAAACTGTTTTTT. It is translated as CASSRNEKLFF.

This CDR3 is CASSQESLGLAVNTGELFF. DNA of the CDR3: TGTGCCAGCAGCCAAGAGTCCTTGGGACTAGCGGTAAACACCGGGGAGCTGTTTTTT. The rearrangement joins TRBV4-2 to TRBJ2-2, with 11 bases aligning to TRBD2. This CDR3 has 19 residues. V was pared by 0 bases and J by 2 bases, with 8 bases of the junction left unmatched. Germline lookup yields CDR1 LGHNA and CDR2 YNFKEQ.

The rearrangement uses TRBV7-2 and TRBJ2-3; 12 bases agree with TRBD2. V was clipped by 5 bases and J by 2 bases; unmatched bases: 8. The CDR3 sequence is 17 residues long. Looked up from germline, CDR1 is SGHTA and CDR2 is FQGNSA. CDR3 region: CASSLQLAGGPTDTQYF. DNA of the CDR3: TGTGCCAGCAGCCTCCAACTAGCGGGAGGCCCCACAGATACGCAGTATTTT.

This CDR3 is CASSLGGQGIEGYTF. The CDR3 DNA reads as TGTGCCAGCAGCTTGGGGGGACAGGGAATTGAGGGCTACACCTTC. V gene TRBV5-4 combines with J gene TRBJ1-2; 9 positions match TRBD1. There are 15 residues in the CDR3. Per germline, CDR1 SGHNT and CDR2 YYREEE (reference sequence). V shed 0 bases and J 8 bases; nucleotides not matched to a gene: 8.

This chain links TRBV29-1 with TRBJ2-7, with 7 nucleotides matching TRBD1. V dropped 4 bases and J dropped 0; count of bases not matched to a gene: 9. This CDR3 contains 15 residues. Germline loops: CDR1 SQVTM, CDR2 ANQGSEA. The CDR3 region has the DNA TGCAGCGTTGTAGAGAGACAGGGATCCTCCTACGAGCAGTACTTC. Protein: CSVVERQGSSYEQYF.

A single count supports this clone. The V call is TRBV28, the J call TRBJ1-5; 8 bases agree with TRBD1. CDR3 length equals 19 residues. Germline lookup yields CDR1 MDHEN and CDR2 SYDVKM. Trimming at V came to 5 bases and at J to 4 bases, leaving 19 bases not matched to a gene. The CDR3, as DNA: TGTGCCAGCAGTAGCGGGACAGGAGTGTGGGACGGGGAAAATCAGCCCCAGCATTTT. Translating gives CASSSGTGVWDGENQPQHF. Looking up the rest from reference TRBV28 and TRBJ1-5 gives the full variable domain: DVKVTQSSRYLVKRTGEKVFLECVQDMDHENMFWYRQDPGLGLRLIYFSYDVKMKEKGDIPEGYSVSREKKERFSLILESASTNQTSMYLCASSSGTGVWDGENQPQHFGDGTRLSIL.

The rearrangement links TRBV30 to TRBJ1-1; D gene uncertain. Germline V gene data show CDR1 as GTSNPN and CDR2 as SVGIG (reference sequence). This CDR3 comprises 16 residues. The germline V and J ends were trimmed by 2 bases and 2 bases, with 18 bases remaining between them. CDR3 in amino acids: CAWSLILWAANTEAFF. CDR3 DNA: TGTGCCTGGAGTCTAATCCTGTGGGCAGCTAACACTGAAGCTTTCTTT.

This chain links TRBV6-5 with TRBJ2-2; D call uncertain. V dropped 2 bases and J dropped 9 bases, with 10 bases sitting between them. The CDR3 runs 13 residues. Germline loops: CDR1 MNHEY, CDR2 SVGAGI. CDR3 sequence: CASSYKRPRELFF. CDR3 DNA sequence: TGTGCCAGCAGTTACAAGCGCCCCCGGGAGCTGTTTTTT.